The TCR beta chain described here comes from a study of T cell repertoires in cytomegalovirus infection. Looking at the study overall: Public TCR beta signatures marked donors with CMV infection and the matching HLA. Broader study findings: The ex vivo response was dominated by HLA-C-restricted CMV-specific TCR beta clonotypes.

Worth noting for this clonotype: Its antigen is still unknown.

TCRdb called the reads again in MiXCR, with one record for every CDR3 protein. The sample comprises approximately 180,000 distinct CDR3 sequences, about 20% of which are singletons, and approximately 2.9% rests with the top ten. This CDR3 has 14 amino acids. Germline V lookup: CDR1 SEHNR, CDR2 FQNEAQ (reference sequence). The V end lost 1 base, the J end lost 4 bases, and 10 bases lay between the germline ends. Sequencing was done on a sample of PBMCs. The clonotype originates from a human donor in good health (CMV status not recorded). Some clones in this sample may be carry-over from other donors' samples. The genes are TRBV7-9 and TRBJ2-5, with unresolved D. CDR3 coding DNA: TGTGCCAGCAGCTTAGTATTGGCCCGAGAGACCCAGTACTTC. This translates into CASSLVLARETQYF.